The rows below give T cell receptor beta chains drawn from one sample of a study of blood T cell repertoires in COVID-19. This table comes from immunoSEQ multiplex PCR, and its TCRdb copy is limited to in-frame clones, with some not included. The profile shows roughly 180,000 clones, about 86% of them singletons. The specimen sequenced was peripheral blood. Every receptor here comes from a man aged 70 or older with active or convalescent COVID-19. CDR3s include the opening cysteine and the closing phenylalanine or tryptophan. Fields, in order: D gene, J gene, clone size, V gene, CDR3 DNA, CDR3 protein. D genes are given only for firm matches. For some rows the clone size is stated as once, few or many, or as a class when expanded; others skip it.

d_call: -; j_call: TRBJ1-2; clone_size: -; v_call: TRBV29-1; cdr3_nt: TGCAGCGTTGGAGGGCAGGGCTACACCTTC; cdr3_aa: CSVGGQGYTF
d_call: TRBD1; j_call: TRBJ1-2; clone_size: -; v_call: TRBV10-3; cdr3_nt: TGTGCCATCAGTGCACAGGGGGTCTATGGCTACACCTTC; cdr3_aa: CAISAQGVYGYTF
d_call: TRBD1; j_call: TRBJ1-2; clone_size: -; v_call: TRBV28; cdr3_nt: TGTGCCAGCAGAATACAGGGGCCGGAAGGCTACACCTTC; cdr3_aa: CASRIQGPEGYTF
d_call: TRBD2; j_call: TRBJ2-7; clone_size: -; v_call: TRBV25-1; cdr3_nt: TGTGCCAGCAGTGAATTCTACGGGGGGGACGAGCAGTACTTC; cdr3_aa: CASSEFYGGDEQYF
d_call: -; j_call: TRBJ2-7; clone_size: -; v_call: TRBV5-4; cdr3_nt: TGTGCCAGCAGCTTGGGAGGAGTAGGCTACGAGCAGTACTTC; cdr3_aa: CASSLGGVGYEQYF
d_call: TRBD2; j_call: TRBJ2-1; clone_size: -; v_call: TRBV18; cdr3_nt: TGTGCCAGCTCACCCGACCTAGCGGGAGAGGGGAATGAGCAGTTCTTC; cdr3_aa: CASSPDLAGEGNEQFF
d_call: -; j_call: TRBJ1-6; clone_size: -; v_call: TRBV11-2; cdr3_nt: TGTGCCAGCACCCGGGCGGGAGCGGGGTATAATTCACCCCTCCACTTT; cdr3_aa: CASTRAGAGYNSPLHF
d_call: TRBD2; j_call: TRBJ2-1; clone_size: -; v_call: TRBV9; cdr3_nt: TGTGCCAGCAGCGTAGTAGGGACTAGCGGGAGCTATGAGCAGTTCTTC; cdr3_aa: CASSVVGTSGSYEQFF
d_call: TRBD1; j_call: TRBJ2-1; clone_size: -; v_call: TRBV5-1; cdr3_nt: TGCGCCAGCAGCGAGCCGGGACAGGGGTACAATGAGCAGTTCTTC; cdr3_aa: CASSEPGQGYNEQFF
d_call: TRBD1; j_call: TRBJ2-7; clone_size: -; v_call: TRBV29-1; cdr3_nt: TGCAGCGTTGCCCTGACAGGGCTCTACGAGCAGTACTTC; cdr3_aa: CSVALTGLYEQYF
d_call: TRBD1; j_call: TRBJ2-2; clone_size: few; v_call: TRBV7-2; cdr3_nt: TGTGCCAGCAGCCCCCAGGGGGCCGACACCGGGGAGCTGTTTTTT; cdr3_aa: CASSPQGADTGELFF
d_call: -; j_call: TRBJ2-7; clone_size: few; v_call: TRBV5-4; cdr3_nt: TGTGCCAGCAGCTTAGACATTAACGAGCAGTACTTC; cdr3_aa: CASSLDINEQYF
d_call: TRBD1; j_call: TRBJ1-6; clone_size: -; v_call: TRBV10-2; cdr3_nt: TGCGCCAGCAGTGACCGGGACAGGGGCAGTTCACCCCTCCACTTT; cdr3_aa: CASSDRDRGSSPLHF
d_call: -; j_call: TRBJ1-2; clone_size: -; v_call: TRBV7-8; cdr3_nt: TGTGCCAGCAGCCCCGGGACAAGCTTAATCTATGGCTACACCTTC; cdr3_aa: CASSPGTSLIYGYTF
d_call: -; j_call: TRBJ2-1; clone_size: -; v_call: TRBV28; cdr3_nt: TGTGCCAGCAGTACCGACGACAGCCTTACCTGGAGATACAATGAGCAGTTCTTC; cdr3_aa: CASSTDDSLTWRYNEQFF
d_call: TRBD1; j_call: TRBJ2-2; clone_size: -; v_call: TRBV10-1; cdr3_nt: TGCGCCAGCAGTGAGGCTAAACAGGGGGACACCGGGGAGCTGTTTTTT; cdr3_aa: CASSEAKQGDTGELFF
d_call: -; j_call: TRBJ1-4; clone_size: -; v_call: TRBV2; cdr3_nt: TGTGCCAGCAGGACCAGACAGGAAACTAATGAAAAACTGTTTTTT; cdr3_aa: CASRTRQETNEKLFF
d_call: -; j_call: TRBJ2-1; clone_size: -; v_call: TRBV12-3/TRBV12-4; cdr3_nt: TGTGCCAGCAGTCCCGGAGCATACAATGAGCAGTTCTTC; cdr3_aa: CASSPGAYNEQFF
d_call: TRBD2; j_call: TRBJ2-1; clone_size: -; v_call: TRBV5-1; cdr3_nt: TGCGCCAGCAGCTACTCTAGCGGAACCCTTTACAATGAGCAGTTCTTC; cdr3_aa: CASSYSSGTLYNEQFF
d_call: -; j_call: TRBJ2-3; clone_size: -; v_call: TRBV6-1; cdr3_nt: TGTGCCAGCAGTGAAAGTAGAATCACAGATACGCAGTATTTT; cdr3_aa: CASSESRITDTQYF
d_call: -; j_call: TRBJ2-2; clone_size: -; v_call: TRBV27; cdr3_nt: TGTGCCAGCAGTTTGGGAGGACCCGGGGAGCTGTTTTTT; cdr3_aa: CASSLGGPGELFF
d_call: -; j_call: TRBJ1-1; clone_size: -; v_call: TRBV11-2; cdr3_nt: TGTGCCAGCAGCCTATCGAGCCTTTCCGATGAAGCTTTCTTT; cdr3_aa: CASSLSSLSDEAFF
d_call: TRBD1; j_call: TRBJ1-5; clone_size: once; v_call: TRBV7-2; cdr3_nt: TGTGCCAGCAGCCTATCAGGGGGGAATCAGCCCCAGCATTTT; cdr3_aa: CASSLSGGNQPQHF
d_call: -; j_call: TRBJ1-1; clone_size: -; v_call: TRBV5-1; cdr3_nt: TGCGCCAGCAGCTTGAGAGGCAGTACGAACACTGAAGCTTTCTTT; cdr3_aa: CASSLRGSTNTEAFF